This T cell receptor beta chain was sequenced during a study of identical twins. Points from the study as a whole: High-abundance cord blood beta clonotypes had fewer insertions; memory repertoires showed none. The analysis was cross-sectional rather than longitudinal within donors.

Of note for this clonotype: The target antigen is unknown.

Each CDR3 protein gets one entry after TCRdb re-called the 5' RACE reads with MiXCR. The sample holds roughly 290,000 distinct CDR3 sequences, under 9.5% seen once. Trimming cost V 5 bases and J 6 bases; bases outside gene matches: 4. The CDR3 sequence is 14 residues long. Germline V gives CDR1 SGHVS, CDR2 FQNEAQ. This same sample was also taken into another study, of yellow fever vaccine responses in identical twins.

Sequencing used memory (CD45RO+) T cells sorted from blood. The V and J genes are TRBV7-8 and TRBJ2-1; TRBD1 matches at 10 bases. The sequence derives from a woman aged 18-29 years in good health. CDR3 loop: CASSLGQGLNEQFF. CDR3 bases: TGTGCCAGCAGCCTGGGACAGGGGCTCAATGAGCAGTTCTTC.